This is a list of T cell receptor beta chains from one sample in a study of blood T cell repertoires in COVID-19. Assay: immunoSEQ multiplex PCR; the TCRdb copy retains only in-frame clones and omits some. The data hold about 370,000 clones, with over 75% observed a single time. Sequencing was carried out using PBMCs or T cells enriched from blood (not recorded which). These receptors originate from a man between 18 and 35 years old who had recovered from COVID-19. Both conserved end residues are part of each CDR3. The order of the fields is J gene, clone size, V gene, CDR3 length, D gene, CDR3 protein, CDR3 DNA. The D gene is left open where the match is weak. For some rows the clone size is stated as once, few or many, or as a class when expanded; others skip it.

j_call: TRBJ2-3; clone_size: once; v_call: TRBV28; cdr3_length: 13; d_call: NA; cdr3_aa: CASSRRASDTQYF; cdr3_nt: TGTGCCAGCAGTAGGAGAGCGTCCGATACGCAGTATTTT
j_call: TRBJ1-2; clone_size: NA; v_call: TRBV4-2; cdr3_length: 16; d_call: NA; cdr3_aa: CASRPLEAPANYGYTF; cdr3_nt: TGTGCCAGCCGACCATTGGAGGCTCCAGCTAACTATGGCTACACCTTC
j_call: TRBJ1-4; clone_size: NA; v_call: TRBV6-5; cdr3_length: 13; d_call: NA; cdr3_aa: CASSLVGGEKLFF; cdr3_nt: TGTGCCAGCAGCCTCGTGGGGGGTGAAAAACTGTTTTTT
j_call: TRBJ2-2; clone_size: NA; v_call: TRBV11-2; cdr3_length: 16; d_call: TRBD2; cdr3_aa: CASSARLAEYTGELFF; cdr3_nt: TGTGCCAGCAGCGCCCGACTAGCGGAATACACCGGGGAGCTGTTTTTT
j_call: TRBJ1-5; clone_size: NA; v_call: TRBV9; cdr3_length: 16; d_call: NA; cdr3_aa: CASSPNSKGDGQPQHF; cdr3_nt: TGTGCCAGCAGCCCTAACTCAAAGGGGGATGGTCAGCCCCAGCATTTT
j_call: TRBJ2-2; clone_size: NA; v_call: TRBV6-5; cdr3_length: 13; d_call: NA; cdr3_aa: CASSTDSTGELFF; cdr3_nt: TGTGCCAGCTCGACAGATTCCACCGGGGAGCTGTTTTTT
j_call: TRBJ2-7; clone_size: NA; v_call: TRBV28; cdr3_length: 14; d_call: TRBD1; cdr3_aa: CASIHRGQTYEQYF; cdr3_nt: TGTGCCAGCATCCATCGGGGACAGACCTACGAGCAGTACTTC
j_call: TRBJ1-2; clone_size: NA; v_call: TRBV5-6; cdr3_length: 14; d_call: NA; cdr3_aa: CASSGSTGSGGYTF; cdr3_nt: TGTGCCAGCAGCGGGTCGACAGGTTCGGGTGGCTACACCTTC
j_call: TRBJ2-1; clone_size: NA; v_call: TRBV6-5; cdr3_length: 14; d_call: TRBD2; cdr3_aa: CASRPGGDYNEQFF; cdr3_nt: TGTGCCAGCAGGCCGGGGGGGGACTACAATGAGCAGTTCTTC
j_call: TRBJ2-7; clone_size: NA; v_call: TRBV2; cdr3_length: 16; d_call: TRBD1; cdr3_aa: CASSDSSGTGGYEQYF; cdr3_nt: TGTGCCAGCAGTGATTCGTCCGGGACAGGGGGCTACGAGCAGTACTTC
j_call: TRBJ2-2; clone_size: once; v_call: TRBV7-3; cdr3_length: 17; d_call: NA; cdr3_aa: CASSLLPAGTITGELFF; cdr3_nt: TGTGCCAGCAGCTTACTCCCCGCGGGGACGATCACCGGGGAGCTGTTTTTT
j_call: TRBJ1-5; clone_size: NA; v_call: TRBV4-1; cdr3_length: 13; d_call: NA; cdr3_aa: CASSQAAEGRRHF; cdr3_nt: TGCGCCAGCAGCCAAGCCGCAGAGGGCCGTCGGCATTTT
j_call: TRBJ1-4; clone_size: NA; v_call: TRBV4-2; cdr3_length: 16; d_call: NA; cdr3_aa: CASSQEGTPTNEKLFF; cdr3_nt: TGTGCCAGCAGCCAAGAGGGGACACCAACTAATGAAAAACTGTTTTTT
j_call: TRBJ2-5; clone_size: NA; v_call: TRBV10-3; cdr3_length: 14; d_call: TRBD2; cdr3_aa: CAIGASGLQETQYF; cdr3_nt: TGTGCCATCGGGGCTAGCGGGCTCCAAGAGACCCAGTACTTC
j_call: TRBJ1-1; clone_size: NA; v_call: TRBV15; cdr3_length: 15; d_call: NA; cdr3_aa: CATSRVWEPNPEAFF; cdr3_nt: TGTGCCACCAGCAGAGTCTGGGAGCCGAACCCTGAAGCTTTCTTT
j_call: TRBJ2-7; clone_size: once; v_call: TRBV20-1; cdr3_length: 17; d_call: TRBD2; cdr3_aa: CSASRAASGRHRDEQYF; cdr3_nt: TGCAGTGCTAGTAGGGCGGCTAGCGGGAGGCATCGGGACGAGCAGTACTTC
j_call: TRBJ1-1; clone_size: NA; v_call: TRBV7-6; cdr3_length: 15; d_call: NA; cdr3_aa: CASSLALGHHTEAFF; cdr3_nt: TGTGCCAGCAGCTTAGCGCTGGGACACCACACTGAAGCTTTCTTT
j_call: TRBJ1-2; clone_size: NA; v_call: TRBV3-1/TRBV3-2; cdr3_length: 14; d_call: TRBD1; cdr3_aa: CASNSGGADYGYTF; cdr3_nt: TGTGCCAGCAACTCAGGGGGCGCTGACTATGGCTACACCTTC
j_call: TRBJ1-2; clone_size: NA; v_call: TRBV11-2; cdr3_length: 13; d_call: TRBD1; cdr3_aa: CASSRDRASGYTF; cdr3_nt: TGTGCCAGCAGCCGCGACAGGGCTAGCGGCTACACCTTC
j_call: TRBJ2-7; clone_size: NA; v_call: TRBV10-3; cdr3_length: 14; d_call: TRBD1; cdr3_aa: CAISGRDRAYEQYF; cdr3_nt: TGTGCCATCAGTGGCCGGGACAGGGCTTACGAGCAGTACTTC
j_call: TRBJ1-4; clone_size: few; v_call: TRBV7-8; cdr3_length: 15; d_call: TRBD1; cdr3_aa: CASRLSRDSFEKLFF; cdr3_nt: TGTGCCAGCAGATTAAGCCGGGACAGCTTTGAAAAACTGTTTTTT
j_call: TRBJ2-5; clone_size: NA; v_call: TRBV24-1; cdr3_length: 15; d_call: TRBD1; cdr3_aa: CATSDRRQGSETQYF; cdr3_nt: TGTGCCACCAGTGACCGCCGACAGGGATCGGAGACCCAGTACTTC
j_call: TRBJ2-1; clone_size: NA; v_call: TRBV9; cdr3_length: 14; d_call: TRBD1; cdr3_aa: CASTRDRGRDEQFF; cdr3_nt: TGTGCCAGCACCAGGGACAGGGGCCGGGATGAGCAGTTCTTC
j_call: TRBJ1-1; clone_size: NA; v_call: TRBV2; cdr3_length: 15; d_call: NA; cdr3_aa: CASSLAVQMNTEAFF; cdr3_nt: TGTGCCAGCAGTCTTGCAGTACAGATGAACACTGAAGCTTTCTTT
j_call: TRBJ2-5; clone_size: NA; v_call: TRBV5-8; cdr3_length: 18; d_call: TRBD2; cdr3_aa: CASSHSGFSGAVYVTQYF; cdr3_nt: TGTGCCAGCAGCCACTCGGGGTTCAGCGGGGCAGTGTACGTGACCCAGTACTTC
j_call: TRBJ1-1; clone_size: once; v_call: TRBV25-1; cdr3_length: 15; d_call: TRBD1; cdr3_aa: CASSVTGGSYTEAFF; cdr3_nt: TGTGCCAGCAGTGTGACAGGGGGTAGCTACACTGAAGCTTTCTTT
j_call: TRBJ2-7; clone_size: NA; v_call: TRBV28; cdr3_length: 18; d_call: TRBD2; cdr3_aa: CASSFAPGLAGSSYEQYF; cdr3_nt: TGTGCCAGCAGTTTTGCCCCTGGACTAGCGGGAAGTTCCTACGAGCAGTACTTC
j_call: TRBJ2-2; clone_size: once; v_call: TRBV24-1; cdr3_length: 15; d_call: NA; cdr3_aa: CATSDTGQNTGELFF; cdr3_nt: TGTGCCACCAGTGACACCGGACAGAACACCGGGGAGCTGTTTTTT
j_call: TRBJ1-4; clone_size: NA; v_call: TRBV11-2; cdr3_length: 15; d_call: NA; cdr3_aa: CASSLWYSSNEKLFF; cdr3_nt: TGTGCCAGCAGCTTATGGTACAGTTCTAATGAAAAACTGTTTTTT
j_call: TRBJ1-5; clone_size: NA; v_call: TRBV6-2/TRBV6-3; cdr3_length: 17; d_call: NA; cdr3_aa: CASSYYRPENRAQPQHF; cdr3_nt: TGTGCCAGCAGCTACTACCGTCCTGAAAACAGGGCTCAGCCCCAGCATTTT
j_call: TRBJ2-3; clone_size: NA; v_call: TRBV5-1; cdr3_length: 13; d_call: TRBD1; cdr3_aa: CASQQGSTDTQYF; cdr3_nt: TGCGCCAGTCAACAGGGGAGCACAGATACGCAGTATTTT
j_call: TRBJ1-5; clone_size: NA; v_call: TRBV12-3/TRBV12-4; cdr3_length: 12; d_call: NA; cdr3_aa: CASSRTEKLQHF; cdr3_nt: TGTGCCAGCAGTAGGACAGAAAAACTCCAGCATTTT
j_call: TRBJ1-2; clone_size: NA; v_call: TRBV18; cdr3_length: 13; d_call: NA; cdr3_aa: CASSPTPNYGYTF; cdr3_nt: TGTGCCAGCTCACCGACACCGAACTATGGCTACACCTTC
j_call: TRBJ2-4; clone_size: NA; v_call: TRBV10-1; cdr3_length: 15; d_call: TRBD1; cdr3_aa: CASSDSGTGINIQYF; cdr3_nt: TGCGCCAGCAGTGATTCAGGGACAGGGATCAACATTCAGTACTTC
j_call: TRBJ2-5; clone_size: NA; v_call: TRBV2; cdr3_length: 13; d_call: NA; cdr3_aa: CASSELAGETQYF; cdr3_nt: TGTGCCAGCAGTGAACTTGCGGGAGAGACCCAGTACTTC
j_call: TRBJ1-2; clone_size: NA; v_call: TRBV5-1; cdr3_length: 13; d_call: NA; cdr3_aa: CASSTGTTYGYTF; cdr3_nt: TGCGCCAGCAGCACCGGGACAACGTATGGCTACACCTTC
j_call: TRBJ1-6; clone_size: once; v_call: TRBV9; cdr3_length: 15; d_call: TRBD1; cdr3_aa: CASSGPGQGGSPLHF; cdr3_nt: TGTGCCAGCAGCGGTCCGGGACAGGGAGGTTCACCCCTCCACTTT
j_call: TRBJ1-1; clone_size: NA; v_call: TRBV19; cdr3_length: 13; d_call: TRBD1; cdr3_aa: CASSHRGGTEAFF; cdr3_nt: TGTGCCAGTAGTCACAGGGGAGGAACTGAAGCTTTCTTT
j_call: TRBJ1-4; clone_size: NA; v_call: TRBV5-5; cdr3_length: 17; d_call: TRBD1; cdr3_aa: CASSSGTGMATNEKLFF; cdr3_nt: TGTGCCAGCAGCTCCGGGACAGGAATGGCAACTAATGAAAAACTGTTTTTT
j_call: TRBJ2-1; clone_size: NA; v_call: TRBV20-1; cdr3_length: 11; d_call: NA; cdr3_aa: CSAPNRGEQFF; cdr3_nt: TGCAGTGCTCCGAACCGGGGTGAGCAGTTCTTC
j_call: TRBJ2-1; clone_size: NA; v_call: TRBV19; cdr3_length: 15; d_call: TRBD2; cdr3_aa: CASASVAGGHIEQFF; cdr3_nt: TGTGCCAGTGCAAGTGTAGCGGGGGGGCATATTGAGCAGTTCTTC
j_call: TRBJ2-1; clone_size: NA; v_call: TRBV29-1; cdr3_length: 13; d_call: TRBD1; cdr3_aa: CSVGTGTYNEQFF; cdr3_nt: TGCAGCGTGGGGACAGGAACTTACAATGAGCAGTTCTTC
j_call: TRBJ1-1; clone_size: NA; v_call: TRBV5-1; cdr3_length: 16; d_call: NA; cdr3_aa: CASRGTTGKVNTEAFF; cdr3_nt: TGCGCCAGCAGGGGGACTACGGGGAAAGTGAACACTGAAGCTTTCTTT
j_call: TRBJ2-2; clone_size: once; v_call: TRBV18; cdr3_length: 15; d_call: TRBD1; cdr3_aa: CASSPRQGATGELFF; cdr3_nt: TGTGCCAGCTCACCACGACAGGGGGCGACCGGGGAGCTGTTTTTT
j_call: TRBJ1-6; clone_size: NA; v_call: TRBV6-4; cdr3_length: 15; d_call: TRBD1; cdr3_aa: CASSFETGGGSPLHF; cdr3_nt: TGTGCCAGCAGCTTCGAAACAGGGGGTGGATCACCCCTCCACTTT
j_call: TRBJ1-1; clone_size: NA; v_call: TRBV19; cdr3_length: 17; d_call: NA; cdr3_aa: CASSMARGGVKNTEAFF; cdr3_nt: TGTGCCAGTAGTATGGCCCGGGGAGGGGTCAAGAACACTGAAGCTTTCTTT
j_call: TRBJ1-1; clone_size: once; v_call: TRBV5-1; cdr3_length: 14; d_call: TRBD1; cdr3_aa: CASSLVRGKAEAFF; cdr3_nt: TGCGCCAGCAGCTTGGTCAGGGGGAAGGCTGAAGCTTTCTTT
j_call: TRBJ2-4; clone_size: NA; v_call: TRBV11-3; cdr3_length: 16; d_call: NA; cdr3_aa: CASSLGGGLAKNIQYF; cdr3_nt: TGTGCCAGCAGCTTAGGCGGGGGCCTAGCCAAAAACATTCAGTACTTC